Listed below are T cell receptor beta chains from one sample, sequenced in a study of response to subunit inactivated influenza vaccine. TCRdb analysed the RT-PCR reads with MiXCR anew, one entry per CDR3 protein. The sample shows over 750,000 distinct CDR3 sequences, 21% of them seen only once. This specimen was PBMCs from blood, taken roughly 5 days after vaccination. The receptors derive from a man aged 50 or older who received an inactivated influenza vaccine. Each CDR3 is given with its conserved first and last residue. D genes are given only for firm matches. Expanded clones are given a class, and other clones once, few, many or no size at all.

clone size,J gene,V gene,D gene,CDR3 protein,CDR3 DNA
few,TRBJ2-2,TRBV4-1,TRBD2,CASSQSRGGNTGELFF,TGCGCCAGCAGCCAAAGCCGCGGGGGAAACACCGGGGAGCTGTTTTTT
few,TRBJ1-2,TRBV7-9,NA,CASSLALRDYRF,TGTGCCAGCAGCTTAGCCCTTCGGGATTACCGCTTC
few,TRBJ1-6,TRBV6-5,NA,CASSYSGDNSPLHF,TGTGCCAGCAGTTACTCAGGGGACAATTCACCCCTCCACTTT
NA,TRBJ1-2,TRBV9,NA,CASSVGRIGYGYTF,TGTGCCAGCAGCGTAGGCCGGATTGGCTATGGCTACACCTTC
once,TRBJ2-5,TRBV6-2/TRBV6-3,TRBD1,CASSPDRGRLETQYF,TGTGCCAGCAGTCCGGACAGGGGGCGTCTTGAGACCCAGTACTTC
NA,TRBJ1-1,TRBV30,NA,CASDRTQAFF,TGTGCCTCAGACAGAACCCAAGCTTTCTTT
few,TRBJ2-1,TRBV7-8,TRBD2,CASSLGGIYEQFF,TGTGCCAGCAGCTTGGGGGGGATTTATGAGCAGTTCTTC
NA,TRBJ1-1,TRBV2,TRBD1,CASSGDRGLNTEAFF,TGTGCCAGCAGCGGCGACAGGGGGCTGAACACTGAAGCTTTCTTT
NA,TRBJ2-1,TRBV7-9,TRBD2,CASSGASGSGGEQFF,TGTGCCAGCAGCGGAGCTAGCGGGAGTGGGGGTGAGCAGTTCTTC
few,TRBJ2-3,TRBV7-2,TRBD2,CASSLVRAGGLADTQYF,TGTGCCAGCAGCTTAGTTCGAGCGGGGGGGCTCGCAGATACGCAGTATTTT
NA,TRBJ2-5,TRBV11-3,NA,CASSPRQGGTQYF,TGTGCCAGCTCCCCTAGGCAAGGAGGGACCCAGTACTTC
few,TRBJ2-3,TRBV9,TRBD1,CASSVVGGGPDTQYF,TGTGCCAGCAGCGTAGTAGGGGGCGGGCCAGATACGCAGTATTTT